This T cell receptor (beta chain) was recovered during a study of cytomegalovirus exposure and HLA in healthy donors (dated by TCRdb to the late 2010s). Context from the whole study: According to an earlier analysis of 587 of the donors, about 179 million T cells yielded some 120 million unique TCR beta sequences and 250 to 350 Gb of sequence data. Around 320 gigabases of sequencing data and roughly 90 million unique TCR sequences were included in an early release covering several hundred HLA-typed donors. Of the roughly 400 genotyped donors, over 65% fell in the genetic ancestry cluster associated with self-reported Caucasian donors. The study aimed to test whether signatures of past pathogen exposure could be identified by cataloging public T cell receptors. The study used immunosequencing to profile the T cell repertoires of about 670 subjects and linked those repertoires to cytomegalovirus serostatus. In addition to the first cohort of 500 to 850 subjects, a separate validation cohort of 130 or so different subjects was used. High-throughput TCR immunosequencing, statistical association of individual TCRs with disease status, and machine learning were combined to predict cytomegalovirus infection status. In a later analysis, previously published TCR beta repertoires from about 640 donors were re-analyzed and high-resolution HLA genotyping was added so that TCR occurrence patterns could be studied. Rather than drawing on any new phenotypic data, the later analysis identified candidate immune exposures from TCR beta sequences and the way those sequences occurred across donors. An earlier analysis of 500 to 650 of the donors applied high-throughput TCR beta sequencing to assess whether each TCR beta V gene segment acted as functional or pseudogenic. Alongside the repertoire data, information on donor age, sex, ethnicity and CMV serostatus was compiled. A later genetic analysis took genome-wide SNP genotypes for about 60% of the roughly 670 donors and used that subset as a discovery cohort. All discovery cohort repertoires had been generated using a single sequencing platform. Class I and class II HLA loci were covered by the typing at four-digit resolution. The number of donors typed differed by locus, with 629-630 for A, B, C, DRB1 and DQB1, 522 for DQA1, approximately 570 for DPA1, and roughly 450 for DPB1. A few DR-DQ haplotypes were treated as single units for association and clustering because of strong linkage in the cohort. Among roughly 400 genotyped donors of the cohort, an average of around 240,000 unique TCR beta nucleotide sequences was sequenced per donor, of which about 18% were non-productive. Study-wide conclusions, independent of this receptor: Only TCR beta chains were sequenced in this cohort, and the absence of alpha or paired-chain data limited detectable features. V-gene and J-gene trimming of TCR beta chains was associated with a missense DCLRE1C variant in a later genetic analysis, and the association was replicated in an independent cohort. A cluster of highly shared sequence variants was judged likely to represent a technical artifact of the sequencing pipeline. According to a later analysis, most CMV-associated TCR beta chains appeared to be HLA-restricted, and the HLA associations seemed to be driven largely by CMV exposure. Correlated functional status among segregating V segments might be attributable to linkage disequilibrium, but an unknown experimental factor could not be ruled out. A further reported finding was that TCR beta sequences accurately predicted the HLA-A and HLA-B alleles for most subjects in the first cohort. According to a later analysis, TCR association rates differed among HLA loci, with DRB1 alleles showing the most associated TCRs and HLA-C alleles showing the fewest. Because counts were too low, fewer than 20 rarely observed V segments, including chromosome 9 orphons, were excluded from the earlier analysis of under 650 of the donors. Across donors, most TCR sequences were observed very rarely, whereas some public TCRs were present in many individuals. In a later analysis, 16,951 TCR beta sequences were associated with specific HLA alleles at a false discovery rate of 0.05. In the study, approximately 150 TCR beta chains were listed as associated with cytomegalovirus. An earlier analysis of 587 of the donors showed that most TCR beta V segments appeared in productive rearrangements either about 87% or about 30% of the time, which broadly matched IMGT annotations. Because HLA typing was unavailable for some donors at each locus, only the typed subset was used in association tests. Presence/absence analyses assumed roughly uniform sequencing depth across donors, an assumption that may not hold. A later analysis found that HLA-associated TCR beta chains were more clonally expanded and had lower generation probabilities than equally common non-associated chains. The authors suggested that the approach could potentially be extended to other disease states and immunological phenotypes. According to a later genetic analysis, donors in an Asian-associated ancestry cluster had fewer N-insertions in productive TCRs than the roughly 700-donor mean. The classifier was reported to diagnose cytomegalovirus status with high specificity and sensitivity in both the original cohort and the validation cohort. A later analysis reported that several top co-occurrence clusters appeared linked to parvovirus B19, influenza, CMV and Epstein-Barr virus. When HLA alleles, especially DR and DQ, strongly co-occurred, attributing TCR associations to individual alleles was difficult. The 87-base-pair reads could not distinguish some IMGT-functional V segments, including TRBV6-2 and TRBV6-3, so those segments were excluded. In vitro tests confirmed that three of the cytomegalovirus-associated TCR beta chains recognize cytomegalovirus antigens. For the cohort, immune exposure information was limited to CMV serostatus.

The cysteine opens and the phenylalanine closes a CDR3 of 14 amino acids. Of the read, only the CDR3 DNA is kept; its 42 bases are in frame from base 1. The junction shows trimming of 3 bases on V and 4 bases on J, and the gene matches do not reach 2 bases of it. CDR1 is given as MGHRA and CDR2 as YSYEKL, both from the germline V gene. Library preparation employed the immunoSEQ multiplex PCR assay. For the multiplex PCR, a mixture combining 60 forward primers for TCR Vbeta segments and 13 reverse primers for TCR Jbeta segments was used. The CDR3 region of rearranged TCR beta genes was amplified from genomic DNA with a multiplex PCR assay. The amplified TCR beta libraries were sequenced on the Illumina HiSeq System as 87-base-pair reads. In the paper's pipeline: A later analysis tallied roughly 76 million unique TCR beta chains across the 700 or so repertoires, and around 12 million of those chains were shared by two or more donors. To remove PCR and sequencing errors, raw reads were error-corrected and collapsed into unique sequences using a nearest-neighbor algorithm that merged closely related sequences. V, D and J gene segments were assigned by aligning CDR3 sequences to IMGT reference sequences. For a sequence to be retained, a match of at least six nucleotides was required to both a V gene segment and a J gene segment. A rearrangement was called productive if the CDR3 had no stop codons and remained in frame with V and J, and every other rearrangement was called non-productive. Following IMGT convention, CDR3 was defined as the stretch from the second conserved V-encoded cysteine to the conserved J-encoded phenylalanine. The earlier analysis of about 610 of the donors excluded sequences that lacked an unambiguous match to a single V gene segment. In an earlier analysis of 500 to 750 of the donors, V segments were called functional above 56.7% productive rearrangements and were called segregating when the between-donor standard deviation exceeded 5%. A statistical classification framework was built for diagnosing cytomegalovirus status from the catalog of TCR beta chain sequences. V and J gene assignment, in a later analysis, came from comparing TCR nucleotide sequences with IMGT/GENE-DB human TR gene sequences. Using the TCRdist pipeline, a later analysis assigned CDR3 sequences along with most-parsimonious VDJ recombination scenarios. In a later analysis, each TCR beta chain was defined by its CDR3 amino acid sequence together with its V-gene family, and reads lacking a unique V-gene family were excluded. As a way to deal with suspected cross-contamination and a sequencing artifact, a later analysis dropped hundreds of nucleotide sequences that were highly shared and had low generation probability. In a later analysis, a clonal expansion index was calculated for each public chain from normalized within-repertoire ranks of inferred template counts. In a later analysis, generation probabilities were computed with a VDJ recombination model fitted to out-of-frame rearrangements, and the resulting probabilities were checked against IGoR. A later analysis scored TCR-TCR, TCR-HLA and TCR-CMV co-occurrence with hypergeometric tests, applying a repertoire-size bias correction to TCR pairs. To estimate false discovery rates, a later analysis permuted the HLA or CMV assignments 20 times. In a later analysis, co-occurring TCRs were grouped using DBSCAN, and TCRdist sequence similarity was added for clustering within HLA-allele-positive subsets. Repertoires with fewer than 30,000 or more than 120,000 public chains were left out of co-occurrence clustering, as were about five repertoires with anomalous nucleotide sharing. Imported from immuneACCESS, the table was reduced by TCRdb to in-frame sequences with V and J called. These copies leave out some clones; in studies compared against another copy, an unresolved V gene accounts for under half, and the cause of the remainder is not known. D and trimming were read from the DNA, whereas the V and J calls and clone size are those reported in that table. This sample lists around 200,000 clones; 75% to 85% were detected once. The ten largest clones add up to over 1.1% of the sample.

Only a few counts were recorded for this clone. The antigen this receptor binds is unknown. It has no much larger one-base neighbor in the sample; base qualities were not kept. The cohort consisted of more than 650 healthy bone marrow donors. At the time of sampling, every cohort member was nominally healthy, though immune exposures that went unrecorded were likely present. The donor was CMV seronegative and was included in the group of a few hundred seronegative cohort members. Every donor gave a peripheral blood sample, and the peripheral blood mononuclear cells from that sample were used for TCR beta sequencing. The Qiagen DNeasy Blood Extraction Kit was used to extract genomic DNA from the blood cell samples.

The chain joins TRBV4-1 to TRBJ2-1; 8 bases in the middle match TRBD2. The clonotype was recovered from a girl aged 5-17 years in good health and CMV-seronegative. Sequencing was carried out using PBMCs. The DNA reads TGCGCCAGCAGCCACCCGGGGGGGTACAATGAGCAGTTCTTC. Its amino acids are CASSHPGGYNEQFF.